The 12 T cell receptor beta chains below come from one sample, sequenced in a study of shared clonotypes between healthy human individuals. TCRdb's copy holds only in-frame clones and misses some; the assay was immunoSEQ multiplex PCR. The sample has 1,500,000 or so clones; approximately 98.5% are singletons. The sample comprised naive CD4+ T cells sorted from blood. Subset described: CD45RA+ positively selected. These receptors were collected from a man younger than 40 in good health.

The chain recombines TRBV9 with TRBJ1-1; 9 bases are a match to TRBD1. Germline values: CDR1 SGDLS, CDR2 YYNGEE. The CDR3 covers 17 residues. V gave up 0 bases and J gave up 6 bases; unmatched junction bases: 12. The CDR3 reads CASSVVDHRGPSAEAFF. The CDR3 DNA follows: TGTGCCAGCAGCGTAGTTGATCACAGGGGGCCGTCTGCTGAAGCTTTCTTT.

The V call is TRBV5-4, the J call TRBJ1-1; D possibly corresponds to TRBD1 (6 bases). Between the trimmed V and J ends, which lost 3 bases and 4 bases, there was a span of 10 bases. The length of the CDR3 is 13 residues. Germline V gene sequence: CDR1 SGHNT, CDR2 YYREEE (reference sequence). The CDR3 coding sequence is TGTGCCAGCAGCTACAGGGCTGGCACTGAAGCTTTCTTT. As protein: CASSYRAGTEAFF.

This rearrangement joins TRBV29-1 to TRBJ2-7; TRBD2 aligns across 11 bases. The ends lost 0 bases at V and 2 bases at J; junction bases unmatched: 3. The germline gives CDR1 SQVTM, CDR2 ANQGSEA. The CDR3 is 15 amino acids. This CDR3 reads CSVEDSSGRTYEQYF. CDR3 coding DNA: TGCAGCGTTGAAGATTCTAGCGGGAGGACCTACGAGCAGTACTTC.

This chain connects TRBV15 to TRBJ1-5, with D tentatively TRBD1 (5 bases). The CDR3 is 17 amino acids. Trimming removed 3 bases from V and 3 bases from J, with 18 bases in between. Germline assignment: CDR1 LNHNV and CDR2 YYDKDF (reference sequence). The chain's CDR3 is CATSSHRGSRVNQPQHF. The CDR3 region has the DNA TGTGCCACCAGCAGCCATCGGGGCTCCCGGGTCAATCAGCCCCAGCATTTT.

The rearrangement uses TRBV29-1 and TRBJ2-1; D call uncertain. The V end lost 2 bases, the J end lost 6 bases, and 14 bases lay between the germline ends. Germline CDR1 and CDR2: SQVTM and ANQGSEA. This CDR3 comprises 14 residues. CDR3 in DNA: TGCAGCGTTGAAAAGATTTGGTCAGGCAATGAGCAGTTCTTC. Its protein product is CSVEKIWSGNEQFF.

The chain is built from TRBV5-4 and TRBJ1-4; D is uncertain. The V gene lost 4 bases and the J gene lost 0 bases, with 13 bases spanning the gap. This CDR3 is built from 16 residues. The germline V gene encodes CDR1 SGHNT and CDR2 YYREEE (reference sequence). CDR3 bases: TGTGCCAGCAGCCCGGAGCCTTCGGCAACTAATGAAAAACTGTTTTTT. Its translation: CASSPEPSATNEKLFF.

The CDR3 DNA reads as TGTGCCAGCACCCCTAGCGCGGAGACCCAGTACTTC. This translates into CASTPSAETQYF. This sequence joins TRBV2 and TRBJ2-5; D perhaps matches TRBD2 (6 bases). The germline V gene has CDR1 SNHLY and CDR2 FYNNEI. The CDR3 covers 12 residues. Trimming removed 7 bases from V and 5 bases from J, with 11 bases in between.

For this clone: The junction departs from germline at one end; a sequencing error may be responsible. The chain joins TRBV6-1 to TRBJ2-5; D may correspond to TRBD1 or TRBD2 (5 bases each). Per germline, CDR1 MNHNS and CDR2 SASEGT. The CDR3 totals 15 residues. Here the CDR3 reads CASREDGWGGETQYF. For the CDR3, the DNA is TGTGCCAGCAGGGAAGATGGGTGGGGCGGGGAGACCCAGTACTTC.

The chain is built from TRBV14 and TRBJ2-7; possible D gene TRBD1, 6 bases. Between the trimmed V and J ends, which lost 4 bases and 6 bases, there was a span of 13 bases. The germline V gene has CDR1 SGHDN and CDR2 FVKESK. The CDR3 totals 13 residues. CDR3 coding DNA: TGTGCCAGCAGCCGCCAACTCAGGGGCGAGCAGTACTTC. As protein: CASSRQLRGEQYF.

J is TRBJ2-5 and V is TRBV11-2; D call uncertain. CDR1 is SGHAT and CDR2 is FQNNGV in the germline V gene. The length of the CDR3 is 16 residues. V shed 8 bases and J shed 5 bases, with 24 bases lying between them. The CDR3 region is CASGFSPPAKGETQYF. The DNA of the CDR3 is TGTGCCAGCGGGTTTTCACCCCCGGCCAAAGGGGAGACCCAGTACTTC.

V usage is TRBV11-2 and J usage is TRBJ2-3, with unresolved D. V shed 3 bases and J shed 0 bases, with 19 bases lying between them. CDR1 is SGHAT and CDR2 is FQNNGV in the germline V gene. The CDR3 runs to 18 residues. CDR3 amino acids: CASSFRPSRRPSTDTQYF. As DNA, the CDR3 is TGTGCCAGCAGCTTCCGCCCCAGCAGGCGCCCTAGCACAGATACGCAGTATTTT.

V usage is TRBV11-1 and J usage is TRBJ1-1; 7 bases fit TRBD1. Trimming at V came to 4 bases and at J to 1 base, leaving 6 bases not matched to a gene. The CDR3 has 15 amino acids. In germline, CDR1 is SGHAT, CDR2 FQDESV (reference sequence). The CDR3 region is CASSSRTGQNTEAFF. The CDR3 nucleotides read TGTGCCAGCAGCTCAAGGACAGGCCAGAACACTGAAGCTTTCTTT.